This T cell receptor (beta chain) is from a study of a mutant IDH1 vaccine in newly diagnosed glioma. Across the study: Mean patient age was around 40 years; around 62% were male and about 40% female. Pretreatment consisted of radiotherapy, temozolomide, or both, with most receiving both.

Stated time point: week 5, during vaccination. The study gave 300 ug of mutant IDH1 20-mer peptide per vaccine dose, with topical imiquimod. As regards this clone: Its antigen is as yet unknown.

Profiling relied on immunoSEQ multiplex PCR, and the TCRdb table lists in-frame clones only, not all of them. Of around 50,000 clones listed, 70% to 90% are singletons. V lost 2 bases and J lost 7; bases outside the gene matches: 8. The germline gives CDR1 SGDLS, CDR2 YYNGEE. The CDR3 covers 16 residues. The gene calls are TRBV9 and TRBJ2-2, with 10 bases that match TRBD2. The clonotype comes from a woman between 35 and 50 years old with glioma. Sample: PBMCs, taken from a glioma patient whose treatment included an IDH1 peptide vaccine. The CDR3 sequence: CASSVGLAGAGGELFF. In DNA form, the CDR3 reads TGTGCCAGCAGCGTGGGGCTAGCGGGAGCGGGCGGGGAGCTGTTTTTT. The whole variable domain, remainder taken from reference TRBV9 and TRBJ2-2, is DSGVTQTPKHLITATGQRVTLRCSPRSGDLSVYWYQQSLDQGLQFLIQYYNGEERAKGNILERFSAQQFPDLHSELNLSSLELGDSALYFCASSVGLAGAGGELFFGEGSRLTVL.